The 2 T cell receptor beta chains reported below all come from one sample, sequenced in a study of blood T cells in healthy people across ages. Combining a sample-barcoded 5' primer with a J-beta primer mix, a second PCR ran for about 7 to 12 cycles. TCRdb ran MiXCR on the 5' RACE reads and lists one entry per CDR3 protein. The sample carries 1.5 million or so distinct CDR3 sequences, 42% recorded once. Material: blood. These receptors all come from a woman under 30 in good health.

Turning to this clonotype: The germline gene is not matched at one end of the junction; a read error may be the cause. The genes are TRBV11-2 and TRBJ1-2, with TRBD1 matching 7 bases. The CDR3 extends over 16 amino acids. CDR1 is SGHAT, CDR2 FQNNGV, per germline. The CDR3 nucleotides read TGTACCAGCAGCTTAGATCTCACAGGGGCACCCTATGGCTACACCTTC. Protein: CTSSLDLTGAPYGYTF. The entire variable domain, with the rest obtained from reference TRBV11-2 and TRBJ1-2, is as follows: EAGVAQSPRYKIIEKRQSVAFWCNPISGHATLYWYQQILGQGPKLLIQFQNNGVVDDSQLPKDRFSAERLKGVDSTLKIQPAKLEDSAVYLCTSSLDLTGAPYGYTFGSGTRLTVV.

This clonotype was observed a handful of times. The V gene is TRBV6-5, the J gene TRBJ2-7; 9 nucleotides align to TRBD1. The germline V gene has CDR1 MNHEY and CDR2 SVGAGI. CDR3 length: 18 residues. V shed 2 bases, J shed 0 bases, and the junction held 11 bases outside the gene matches. This chain's CDR3 is CASSYGTGRFSSSYEQYF. CDR3 sequence (DNA): TGTGCCAGCAGTTACGGGACAGGGAGGTTCTCAAGCTCCTACGAGCAGTACTTC.